This paragraph covers one T cell receptor (beta chain) sequence. TCRdb reanalysed the RT-PCR reads using MiXCR and keeps one entry per CDR3 protein. The repertoire holds 550,000 to 750,000 distinct CDR3 sequences, with approximately 14% as singletons. The length of the CDR3 is 14 residues. V lost 0 bases and J 0 bases, leaving 7 bases between the germline ends. The germline V gene encodes CDR1 SGDLS and CDR2 YYNGEE. The sequencing input was memory CD4+ T cells from blood. The TCR was taken from a female donor in good health, serving as a healthy control. The genes are TRBV9 and TRBJ2-7; D remains ambiguous. CDR3 region: CASSVGEYSYEQYF. For the CDR3, the DNA is TGTGCCAGCAGCGTAGGGGAATACTCCTACGAGCAGTACTTC.